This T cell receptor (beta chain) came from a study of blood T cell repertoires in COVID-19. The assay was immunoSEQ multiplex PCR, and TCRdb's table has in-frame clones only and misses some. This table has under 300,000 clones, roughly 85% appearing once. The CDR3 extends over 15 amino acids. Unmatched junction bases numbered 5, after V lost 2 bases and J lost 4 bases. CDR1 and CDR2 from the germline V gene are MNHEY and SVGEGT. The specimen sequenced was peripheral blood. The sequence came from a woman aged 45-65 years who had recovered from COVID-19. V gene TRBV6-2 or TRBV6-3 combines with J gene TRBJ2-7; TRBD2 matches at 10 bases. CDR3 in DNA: TGTGCCAGCAGTTACGAAGCGGGAGGGGAGTACGAGCAGTACTTC. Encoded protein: CASSYEAGGEYEQYF.